This entry lists 10 T cell receptor beta chains sequenced from one sample in a study of shared clonotypes between healthy human individuals (dated by TCRdb to the early 2020s). Receptor amplification or capture employed the immunoSEQ multiplex PCR assay. TCRdb took over this immuneACCESS table, retaining in-frame rearrangements with V and J assigned. Such tables are incomplete; in checked studies, under half of the missing clones stem from an unresolved V gene, and the remainder is unexplained. Within this sample are millions of clones, with just over 90% of them counted one time only. Under 0.45% of the sample is taken by the ten largest. Material: naive CD4+ T cells from PBMCs. Read against the paper, the sample's cell subset or site label means: CD45RA+ positively selected. These receptor sequences come from a man aged 18-30 years in good health. Some clones in this sample may be carry-over from other donors' samples.

As concerns this clone: The same CDR3 is also encoded by other DNA sequences in this sample. The chain combines TRBV18 with TRBJ2-5; D gene unclear. Germline V gives CDR1 KGHSH, CDR2 LQKENI. The ends were cut back, 3 bases at V and 1 base at J, with 3 bases in the middle. CDR3 length: 12 residues. The CDR3 DNA reads TGTGCCAGCTCACCGATCCAAGAGACCCAGTACTTC. It codes for CASSPIQETQYF.

Points on this clone: The same CDR3 also results from other DNA sequences found in this sample. The chain employs TRBV18 and TRBJ2-7, with 9 bases matching TRBD1. The CDR3 loop spans 14 amino acids. Germline loops: CDR1 KGHSH, CDR2 LQKENI. The V gene end was trimmed by 4 bases and the J gene end by 2 bases; junction bases not matched to a gene: 3. The CDR3 coding sequence is TGTGCCAGCTCACTAGGACAGGGGACCTACGAGCAGTACTTC. Its protein is CASSLGQGTYEQYF.

Regarding this clone: This CDR3 is also generated by other DNA sequences in the sample. The CDR3 protein is CASSLGRDYNEQFF. The CDR3 DNA sequence: TGTGCCAGCAGCTTAGGTAGGGATTACAATGAGCAGTTCTTC. The V call is TRBV7-9, the J call TRBJ2-1; no clear D. The CDR3 runs 14 residues. Germline CDR1 reads SEHNR; CDR2 reads FQNEAQ (reference sequence). V was pared by 1 base and J by 4 bases, with 8 bases between.

This chain joins TRBV6-4 and TRBJ2-7, with 7 bases lining up with TRBD2. The ends lost 4 bases at V and 3 bases at J; junction bases unmatched: 15. CDR3 size: 17 residues. Germline lookup yields CDR1 MRHNA and CDR2 SNTAGT. The CDR3 loop is CASSGTYAGRQDYEQYF. The DNA for the CDR3 is TGTGCCAGCAGTGGAACATATGCCGGGAGGCAGGACTACGAGCAGTACTTC.

The chain uses TRBV6-1 and TRBJ2-4, with D tentatively TRBD1 or TRBD2 (5 bases each). Per the germline V gene, CDR1 is MNHNS and CDR2 is SASEGT. The CDR3 length is 15 residues. The V and J ends lost 5 bases and 9 bases respectively, with 20 bases between them. This CDR3 reads CASSSGNPIRGIQYF. The CDR3 region has the DNA TGTGCCAGCAGTTCGGGGAACCCTATTAGGGGCATTCAGTACTTC.

CDR3 in DNA: TGTGCCTGCTCCTTCTCCTACGAGCAGTACTTC. This sequence encodes CACSFSYEQYF. V usage is TRBV30 and J usage is TRBJ2-7, with D hard to call. V lost 6 bases, J lost 0 bases, and 6 bases lay in between. Germline V CDR1 and CDR2: GTSNPN, SVGIG (reference sequence). There are 11 residues in the CDR3.

The chain uses TRBV6-5 and TRBJ2-7; D is perhaps TRBD1 or TRBD2 (5 bases each). The ends were cut back, 6 bases at V and 3 bases at J, with 15 bases in the middle. Germline V gives CDR1 MNHEY, CDR2 SVGAGI. The length of the CDR3 is 14 residues. CDR3 nucleotide sequence: TGTGCCAGCAGCTCCGGGACCACCTACTACGAGCAGTACTTC. It encodes CASSSGTTYYEQYF.

V gene TRBV4-3 combines with J gene TRBJ1-4, with TRBD1 matching over 8 bases. The CDR3 sequence is 19 residues long. The V gene's germline CDR1 is LGHNA and CDR2 YSLEER. Trimming at V came to 2 bases and at J to 2 bases, leaving 13 bases not matched to a gene. The DNA for the CDR3 is TGCGCCAGCAGCCAAACAGGTCGGACAGGGTTTGTGACTAATGAAAAACTGTTTTTT. It codes for CASSQTGRTGFVTNEKLFF.

This chain links TRBV4-3 with TRBJ1-4; possibly TRBD1 for D (6 bases). The V and J ends lost 0 bases and 7 bases respectively, with 15 bases between them. The CDR3 has 16 residues. Germline CDR1 and CDR2: LGHNA and YSLEER. The CDR3 here is CASSQETGRRSEKLFF. The CDR3 bases are TGCGCCAGCAGCCAAGAGACAGGCCGGCGGAGTGAAAAACTGTTTTTT.

This clone has just a few counts. This CDR3 is also generated by other DNA sequences in the sample. The chain recombines TRBV10-3 with TRBJ2-7; D ambiguous. Trimming left V 0 bases short and J 1 base short, with 1 base between. This CDR3 contains 12 residues. Germline V gives CDR1 ENHRY, CDR2 SYGVKD. The CDR3 sequence: CAISESSYEQYF. As DNA, the CDR3 is TGTGCCATCAGTGAGTCTTCCTACGAGCAGTACTTC.